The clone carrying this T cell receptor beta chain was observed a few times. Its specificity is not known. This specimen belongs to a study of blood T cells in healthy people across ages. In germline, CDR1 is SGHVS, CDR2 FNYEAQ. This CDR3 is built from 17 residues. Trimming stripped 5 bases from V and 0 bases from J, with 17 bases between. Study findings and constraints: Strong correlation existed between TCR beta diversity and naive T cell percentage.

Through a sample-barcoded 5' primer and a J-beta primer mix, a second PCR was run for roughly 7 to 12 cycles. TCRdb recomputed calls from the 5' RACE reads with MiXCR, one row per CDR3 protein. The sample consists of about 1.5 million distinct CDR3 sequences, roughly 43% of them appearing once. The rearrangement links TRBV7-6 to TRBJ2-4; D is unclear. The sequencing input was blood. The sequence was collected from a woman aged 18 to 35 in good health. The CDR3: CASSLRSAPLAKNIQYF. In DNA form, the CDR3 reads TGTGCCAGCAGCCTACGGTCAGCCCCCTTAGCCAAAAACATTCAGTACTTC. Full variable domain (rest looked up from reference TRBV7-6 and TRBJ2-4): GAGVSQSPRYKVTKRGQDVALRCDPISGHVSLYWYRQALGQGPEFLTYFNYEAQQDKSGLPNDRFSAERPEGSISTLTIQRTEQRDSAMYRCASSLRSAPLAKNIQYFGAGTRLSVL.